This T cell receptor (beta chain) emerged from a study of T cells in Graves' hyperthyroidism and ophthalmopathy. Study observations and caveats: Most thyroid clonotypes expanded above 0.001 were also detected in blood.

No progression to ophthalmopathy during 18 months of follow-up defined stable disease. Authors of the study amplified TCR beta CDR3 regions from RNA transcripts. First-round RT-PCR targeting the TCR CDR3 was performed with the HTBI primer set. Each CDR3 protein is one row after TCRdb ran MiXCR on the multiplex PCR reads. The table lists around 620,000 distinct CDR3 sequences, under 20% of them singletons. Germline V lookup: CDR1 SGHTA, CDR2 FQGTGA. The CDR3 has 13 amino acids. The V end lost 6 bases, the J end lost 6 bases, and 12 bases lay between the germline ends. This clonotype was counted at least ten times. Its antigen is undetermined.

This chain joins TRBV7-3 and TRBJ2-1; either TRBD1 or TRBD2 may fit D (6 bases each). The sequence came from a woman aged 25 to 39 with Graves' hyperthyroidism. The material sequenced was blood. CDR3 DNA: TGTGCCAGCAGTTACAGGGACTTCAATGAGCAGTTCTTC. Protein product: CASSYRDFNEQFF.